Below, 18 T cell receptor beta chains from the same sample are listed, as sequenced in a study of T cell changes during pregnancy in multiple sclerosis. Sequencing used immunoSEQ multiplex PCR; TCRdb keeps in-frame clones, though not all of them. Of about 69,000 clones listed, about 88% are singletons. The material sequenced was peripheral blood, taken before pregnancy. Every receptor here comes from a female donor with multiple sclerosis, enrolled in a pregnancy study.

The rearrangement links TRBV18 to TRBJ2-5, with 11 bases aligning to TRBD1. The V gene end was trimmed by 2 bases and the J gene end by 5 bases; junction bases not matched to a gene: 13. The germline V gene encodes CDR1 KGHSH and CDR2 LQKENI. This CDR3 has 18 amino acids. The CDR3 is CASSPTALDRGRVETQYF. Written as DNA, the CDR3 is TGTGCCAGCTCACCAACGGCTTTGGACAGGGGGCGGGTGGAGACCCAGTACTTC.

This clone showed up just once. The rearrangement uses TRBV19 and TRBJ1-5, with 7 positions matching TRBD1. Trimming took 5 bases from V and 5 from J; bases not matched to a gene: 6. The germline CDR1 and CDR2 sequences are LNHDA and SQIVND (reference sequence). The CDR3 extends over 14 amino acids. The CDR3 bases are TGTGCCAGTAGTCCGACAGGGATAGATCAGCCCCAGCATTTT. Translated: CASSPTGIDQPQHF.

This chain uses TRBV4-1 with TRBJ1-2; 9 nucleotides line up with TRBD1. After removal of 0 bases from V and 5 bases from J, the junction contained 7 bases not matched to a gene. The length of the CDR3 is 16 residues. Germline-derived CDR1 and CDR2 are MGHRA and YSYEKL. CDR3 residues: CASSQDTGTGKYGYTF. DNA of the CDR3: TGCGCCAGCAGCCAAGATACGGGGACAGGGAAATATGGCTACACCTTC.

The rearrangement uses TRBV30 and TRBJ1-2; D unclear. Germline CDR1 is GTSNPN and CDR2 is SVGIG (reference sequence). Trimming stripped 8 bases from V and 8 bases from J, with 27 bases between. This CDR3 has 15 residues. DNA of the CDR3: TGTGCCGAACAAGCTGACGAGTCTGGGCATTGGGGCTACACCTTC. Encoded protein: CAEQADESGHWGYTF.

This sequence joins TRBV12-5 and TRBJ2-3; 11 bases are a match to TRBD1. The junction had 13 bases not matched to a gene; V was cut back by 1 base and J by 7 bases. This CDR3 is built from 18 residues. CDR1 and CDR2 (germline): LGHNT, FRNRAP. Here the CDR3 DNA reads TGTGCTAGTGGTTTGGCCCGGAACCGGGACAGGGGGTGGCATACGCAGTATTTT. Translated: CASGLARNRDRGWHTQYF. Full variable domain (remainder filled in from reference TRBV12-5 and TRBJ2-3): DARVTQTPRHKVTEMGQEVTMRCQPILGHNTVFWYRQTMMQGLELLAYFRNRAPLDDSGMPKDRFSAEMPDATLATLKIQPSEPRDSAVYFCASGLARNRDRGWHTQYFGPGTRLTVL.

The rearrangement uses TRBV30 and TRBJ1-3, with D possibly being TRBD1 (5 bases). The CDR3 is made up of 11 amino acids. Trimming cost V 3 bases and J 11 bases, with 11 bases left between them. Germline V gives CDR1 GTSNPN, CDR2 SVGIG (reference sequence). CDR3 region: CAWRRTRPIYF. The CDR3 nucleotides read TGTGCCTGGAGACGGACACGACCCATATATTTT. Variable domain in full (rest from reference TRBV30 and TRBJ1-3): SQTIHQWPATLVQPVGSPLSLECTVEGTSNPNLYWYRQAAGRGLQLLFYSVGIGQISSEVPQNLSASRPQDRQFILSSKKLLLSDSGFYLCAWRRTRPIYFGEGSWLTVV.

The CDR3 DNA reads as TGTGCCAGCTCACGTGATAGCTCTCGCGAGCAGTACTTC. It specifies CASSRDSSREQYF. This rearrangement joins TRBV18 to TRBJ2-7; D is ambiguous. The V gene's germline CDR1 is KGHSH and CDR2 LQKENI. The germline V and J ends were trimmed by 4 bases and 6 bases, with 13 bases remaining between them. The CDR3 runs to 13 residues.

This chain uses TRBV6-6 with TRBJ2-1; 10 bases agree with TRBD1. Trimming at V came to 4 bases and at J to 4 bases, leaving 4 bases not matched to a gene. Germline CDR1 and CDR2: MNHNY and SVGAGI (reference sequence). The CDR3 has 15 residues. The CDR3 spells CASSSGTGAYNEQFF. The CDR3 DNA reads TGTGCCAGCAGTTCCGGGACAGGGGCGTACAATGAGCAGTTCTTC.

The CDR3 region has the DNA TGTGCCATCAGTGAGGGACAGGGGGTCTACGAGCAGTACTTC. Translating gives CAISEGQGVYEQYF. This sequence joins TRBV10-3 and TRBJ2-7, with 10 bases aligning to TRBD1. The CDR3 is 14 residues long. Trimming cost V 2 bases and J 3 bases; bases outside gene matches: 1. CDR1 and CDR2 (germline): ENHRY, SYGVKD.

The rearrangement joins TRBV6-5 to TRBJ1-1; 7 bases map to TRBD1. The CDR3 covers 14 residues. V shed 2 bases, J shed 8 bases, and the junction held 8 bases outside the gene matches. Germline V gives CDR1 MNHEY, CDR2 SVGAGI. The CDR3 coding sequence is TGTGCCAGCAGTTACAAGATGACAGGGCTCGAAGCTTTCTTT. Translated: CASSYKMTGLEAFF.

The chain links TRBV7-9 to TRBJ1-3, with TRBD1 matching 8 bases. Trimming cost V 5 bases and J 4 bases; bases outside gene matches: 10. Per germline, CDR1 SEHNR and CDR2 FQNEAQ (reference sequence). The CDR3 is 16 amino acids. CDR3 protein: CASSRTGGSGGNTIYF. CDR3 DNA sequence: TGTGCCAGCAGCCGCACAGGGGGGTCGGGGGGAAACACCATATATTTT.

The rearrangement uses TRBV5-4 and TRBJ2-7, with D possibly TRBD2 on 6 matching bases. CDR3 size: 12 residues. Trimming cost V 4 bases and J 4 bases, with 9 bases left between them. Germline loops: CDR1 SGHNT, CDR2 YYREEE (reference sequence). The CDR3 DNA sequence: TGTGCCAGCAGCGCCGGGAGTTACGAGCAGTACTTC. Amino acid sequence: CASSAGSYEQYF.

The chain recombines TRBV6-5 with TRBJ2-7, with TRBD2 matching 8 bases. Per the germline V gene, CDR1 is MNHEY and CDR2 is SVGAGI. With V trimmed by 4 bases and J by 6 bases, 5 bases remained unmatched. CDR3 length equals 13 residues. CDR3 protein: CASSLASGSEQYF. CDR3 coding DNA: TGTGCCAGCAGTTTAGCTAGCGGGTCCGAGCAGTACTTC.

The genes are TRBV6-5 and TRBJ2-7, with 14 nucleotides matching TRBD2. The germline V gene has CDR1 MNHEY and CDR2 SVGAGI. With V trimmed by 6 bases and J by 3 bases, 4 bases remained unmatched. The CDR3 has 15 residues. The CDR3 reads CASRKGTSGSYEQYF. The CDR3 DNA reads TGTGCCAGCAGAAAGGGGACTAGCGGGAGCTACGAGCAGTACTTC.

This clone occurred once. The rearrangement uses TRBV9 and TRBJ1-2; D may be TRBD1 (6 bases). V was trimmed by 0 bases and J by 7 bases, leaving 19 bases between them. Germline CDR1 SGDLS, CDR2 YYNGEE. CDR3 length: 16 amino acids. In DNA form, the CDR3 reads TGTGCCAGCAGCGTAGTCCCATCAGGGGAATTAGGTGGCTACACCTTC. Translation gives CASSVVPSGELGGYTF. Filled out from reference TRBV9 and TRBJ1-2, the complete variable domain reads DSGVTQTPKHLITATGQRVTLRCSPRSGDLSVYWYQQSLDQGLQFLIQYYNGEERAKGNILERFSAQQFPDLHSELNLSSLELGDSALYFCASSVVPSGELGGYTFGSGTRLTVV.

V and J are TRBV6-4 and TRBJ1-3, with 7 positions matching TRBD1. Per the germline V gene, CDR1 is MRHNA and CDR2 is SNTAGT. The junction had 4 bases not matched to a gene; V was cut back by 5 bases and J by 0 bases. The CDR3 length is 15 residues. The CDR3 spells CASSRQGSSGNTIYF. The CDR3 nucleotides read TGTGCCAGCAGTAGACAGGGAAGCTCTGGAAACACCATATATTTT.

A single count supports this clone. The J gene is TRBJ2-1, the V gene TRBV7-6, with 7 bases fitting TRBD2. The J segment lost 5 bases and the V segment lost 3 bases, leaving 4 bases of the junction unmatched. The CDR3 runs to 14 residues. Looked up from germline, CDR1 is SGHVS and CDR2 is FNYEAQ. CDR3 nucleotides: TGTGCCAGCAGCTTCGTAAGCGGGAACAATGAGCAGTTCTTC. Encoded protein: CASSFVSGNNEQFF.

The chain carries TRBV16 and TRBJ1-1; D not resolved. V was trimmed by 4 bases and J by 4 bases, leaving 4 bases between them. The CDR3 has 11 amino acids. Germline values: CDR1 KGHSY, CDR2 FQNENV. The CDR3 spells CASSLGTEAFF. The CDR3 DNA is TGTGCCAGCAGCCTCGGCACTGAAGCTTTCTTT.